This TCR beta chain is from a study of shared T cell receptors in the human thymus. Profiling relied on immunoSEQ multiplex PCR, and the TCRdb table lists in-frame clones only, not all of them. The table lists 72,000 or so clones, nearly 95% of them singletons. Germline CDR1 is SEHNR and CDR2 is FQNEAQ (reference sequence). V gave up 3 bases and J gave up 5 bases, with 10 bases separating them. CDR3 size: 14 residues. This receptor was taken from a human donor. This chain uses TRBV7-9 with TRBJ2-2; no firm D call. The sample consisted of thymocytes. CDR3 in DNA: TGTGCCAGCAGCTTTGGTTATCCGACCGGGGAGCTGTTTTTT. It translates to CASSFGYPTGELFF.